This T cell receptor (beta chain) was obtained from a study of siplizumab effects on memory and regulatory T cells. Whole-study results and caveats: Naive T cells appeared more diverse than memory cells and seemed to be major alloresponse contributors. Unstimulated subsets captured only a minor fraction of alloreactive clones. Phenotypic classification as naive or memory proved unattainable for roughly 75-96% of proliferating CD4+ or CD8+ clones. Tregs that proliferated in siplizumab cultures did not have their suppressive function confirmed.

The CDR3 spans 17 residues. This clone was observed a single time. What it binds is unknown. This table comes from immunoSEQ multiplex PCR, and its TCRdb copy is limited to in-frame clones, with some not included. The table lists tens of thousands of clones, 90% to 95% of them singletons. Sequencing was performed on CD8+ T cells sorted from blood. The chain links TRBV21-1 to TRBJ1-2; TRBD1 was called by the table and not checked on the DNA. TRBV21-1 is a recognized pseudogene. The TCR sequence derives from a human donor in good health. Here the CDR3 DNA reads TGTGCCAGCAGCAAAGTCGGTGGTTCAGGGTTCGACTATGGCTACACCTTC. Translating gives CASSKVGGSGFDYGYTF.